The next 22 T cell receptor beta chains were all read from a single sample in a study of Ad26.COV2.S vaccination and SARS-CoV-2 variants. Described treatment: approximately 18 received Ad26.COV2.S at low or high dose, single or two shots; 5 received placebo; per-sample allocation not given. The samples date from day 63 after the first vaccine or placebo injection. Libraries were prepared by immunoSEQ multiplex PCR; TCRdb keeps only in-frame clonotypes and omits some of them. The sample yields some 420,000 clones, around nine tenths seen once. The sequences come from peripheral blood, collected in a trial of Ad26.COV2.S vaccine versus placebo. These TCRs come from a person aged 18-60 years who received the Ad26.COV2.S COVID-19 vaccine or a placebo.

This chain links TRBV19 with TRBJ1-5, with D possibly matching TRBD1 (5 bases). Germline loops: CDR1 LNHDA, CDR2 SQIVND (reference sequence). Trimming shortened V by 5 bases and J by 6 bases, and 11 bases separated the two germline ends. This CDR3 is 13 amino acids long. The CDR3 DNA reads as TGTGCCAGTAGTGTCCGGGACGGTCAGCCCCAGCATTTT. Encoded protein: CASSVRDGQPQHF.

The CDR3 DNA reads as TGTGCCAGCAGCTTAGGACAGGGGCGCGTTGGCTACACCTTC. It codes for CASSLGQGRVGYTF. V usage is TRBV7-2 and J usage is TRBJ1-2, with 8 bases lining up with TRBD1. Germline CDR1 and CDR2: SGHTA and FQGNSA. The CDR3 extends over 14 amino acids. The V and J ends lost 1 base and 7 bases, in that order; junction bases with no gene match: 5.

J is TRBJ2-7 and V is TRBV19; 7 nucleotides agree with TRBD1. This CDR3 has 14 amino acids. The V gene's germline CDR1 is LNHDA and CDR2 SQIVND (reference sequence). The V segment lost 3 bases and the J segment 1 base; nucleotides outside the gene matches: 3. CDR3 coding DNA: TGTGCCAGTAGTATTGACAGGGCTTCCTACGAGCAGTACTTC. It translates to CASSIDRASYEQYF.

The chain carries TRBV3-1 (or the pseudogene TRBV3-2) and TRBJ2-5; 13 nucleotides match TRBD2. The CDR3 totals 14 residues. Germline assignment: CDR1 LGHDT and CDR2 YNNKEL (reference sequence). V gave up 0 bases and J gave up 14 bases; unmatched junction bases: 6. CDR3: CASSQESTSGGVYF. CDR3 DNA: TGTGCCAGCAGCCAAGAAAGTACTAGCGGGGGGGTCTACTTC.

The rearrangement links TRBV4-2 to TRBJ1-1; D remains unclear. Per germline, CDR1 LGHNA and CDR2 YNFKEQ. Trimming cost V 1 base and J 6 bases, with 9 bases left between them. This CDR3 is 13 amino acids long. The CDR3 spells CASSQVRRAEAFF. The CDR3 DNA sequence: TGTGCCAGCAGCCAAGTCAGGAGGGCTGAAGCTTTCTTT.

This clone was detected many times. This sequence joins TRBV28 and TRBJ1-2; D may be TRBD1 (5 bases). Germline-derived CDR1 and CDR2 are MDHEN and SYDVKM. The CDR3 contains 14 residues. V was cut by 5 bases and J by 6 bases, with 16 bases left in between. CDR3 sequence reads: CASSPPQGINGYTF. The CDR3 DNA sequence: TGTGCCAGCAGTCCTCCTCAGGGAATCAATGGCTACACCTTC.

Only one count was recorded for this clone. The chain couples TRBV7-9 to TRBJ2-7, with D tentatively TRBD2 (7 bases). The CDR3 is 15 residues long. Deletions cut 5 bases from V and 2 bases from J, with 16 bases between. The V gene's germline CDR1 is SEHNR and CDR2 FQNEAQ (reference sequence). In DNA form, the CDR3 reads TGTGCCAGCAGCAAGGGGGGGCGACAGACCTACGAGCAGTACTTC. It translates to CASSKGGRQTYEQYF. Together with reference TRBV7-9 and TRBJ2-7, the CDR3 gives the full variable domain: DTGVSQNPRHKITKRGQNVTFRCDPISEHNRLYWYRQTLGQGPEFLTYFQNEAQLEKSRLLSDRFSAERPKGSFSTLEIQRTEQGDSAMYLCASSKGGRQTYEQYFGPGTRLTVT.

The chain has TRBV20-1 and TRBJ2-7; TRBD2 is a possible D gene (6 bases). Germline V lookup: CDR1 DFQATT, CDR2 SNEGSKA (reference sequence). The CDR3 extends over 11 amino acids. The germline V and J ends were trimmed by 6 bases and 4 bases, with 10 bases remaining between them. CDR3 sequence (DNA): TGCAGTGCGGGACTCGGTTACGAGCAGTACTTC. Its protein product is CSAGLGYEQYF.

The chain uses TRBV7-2 and TRBJ2-5, with 10 bases that match TRBD2. Looked up from germline, CDR1 is SGHTA and CDR2 is FQGNSA. The J segment lost 5 bases and the V segment lost 2 bases, leaving 5 bases of the junction unmatched. The CDR3 has 15 residues. CDR3 in amino acids: CASSLRAGGPETQYF. CDR3 bases: TGTGCCAGCAGCTTAAGAGCGGGGGGGCCTGAGACCCAGTACTTC.

The sample holds one count of this clone. V is TRBV9 and J is TRBJ1-6; tentatively, D is TRBD1 (6 bases). Germline V gene lookup returns CDR1 SGDLS and CDR2 YYNGEE. The CDR3 totals 16 residues. V shed 0 bases and J shed 6 bases, with 13 bases lying between them. CDR3 nucleotide sequence: TGTGCCAGCAGCGTAGGGTCGGGACAAGTTAATTCACCCCTCCACTTT. Translated: CASSVGSGQVNSPLHF. Variable domain in full (rest from reference TRBV9 and TRBJ1-6): DSGVTQTPKHLITATGQRVTLRCSPRSGDLSVYWYQQSLDQGLQFLIQYYNGEERAKGNILERFSAQQFPDLHSELNLSSLELGDSALYFCASSVGSGQVNSPLHFGNGTRLTVT.

The gene calls are TRBV7-3 and TRBJ2-6; D gene uncertain. V lost 2 bases and J 4 bases, leaving 9 bases between the germline ends. CDR1 and CDR2 (germline): SGHTA, FQGTGA. The CDR3 extends over 15 amino acids. CDR3 in DNA: TGTGCCAGCAGCTTACCAACATCCGGGGCCAACGTCCTGACTTTC. It specifies CASSLPTSGANVLTF.

The chain employs TRBV5-4 and TRBJ1-6, with D tentatively TRBD1 (5 bases). There are 14 residues in the CDR3. V lost 3 bases, J lost 10 bases, and 14 bases lay in between. Germline assignment: CDR1 SGHNT and CDR2 YYREEE (reference sequence). The CDR3 here is CASSSTGVYSPLHF. The DNA for the CDR3 is TGTGCCAGCAGCTCGACGGGGGTATACTCACCCCTCCACTTT.

This chain links TRBV4-3 with TRBJ1-4, with D possibly TRBD1 on 5 matching bases. The CDR3 totals 17 residues. The germline gives CDR1 LGHNA, CDR2 YSLEER. Between the trimmed V and J ends, which lost 1 base and 3 bases, there was a span of 15 bases. The CDR3 DNA sequence: TGCGCCAGCAGCCAAGCGGGGGGACTAGTTTCTAATGAAAAACTGTTTTTT. This sequence encodes CASSQAGGLVSNEKLFF.

V is TRBV5-1 and J is TRBJ1-5; 7 nucleotides align to TRBD1. The J segment lost 5 bases and the V segment lost 3 bases, leaving 5 bases of the junction unmatched. The CDR3 spans 14 residues. Germline V lookup: CDR1 SGHRS, CDR2 YFSETQ. The CDR3 loop reads CASSSGQGDQPQHF. The CDR3 nucleotides read TGCGCCAGCAGCTCGGGCCAGGGGGATCAGCCCCAGCATTTT.

The chain couples TRBV28 to TRBJ2-3; TRBD2 matches 14 bases. The length of the CDR3 is 15 residues. With 6 bases clipped from V and 7 bases from J, the junction kept 6 bases outside the gene matches. Per the germline V gene, CDR1 is MDHEN and CDR2 is SYDVKM. The chain's CDR3 is CASRGTSGGPHTQYF. The CDR3 DNA reads as TGTGCCAGCAGGGGGACTAGCGGGGGCCCTCATACGCAGTATTTT.

This chain uses TRBV2 with TRBJ2-4; D remains ambiguous. Trimming stripped 4 bases from V and 0 bases from J, with 7 bases between. The CDR3 has 14 residues. CDR1 is SNHLY and CDR2 is FYNNEI in the germline V gene. The CDR3 nucleotides are TGTGCCAGCAGTGCATCAGTAGCCAAAAACATTCAGTACTTC. The encoded protein is CASSASVAKNIQYF.

The chain combines TRBV7-9 with TRBJ1-2; TRBD1 matches at 9 bases. Germline CDR1 and CDR2: SEHNR and FQNEAQ (reference sequence). The CDR3 is made up of 16 amino acids. V trimming: 1 base; J trimming: 0 bases; junction bases outside the gene matches: 3. The CDR3 is CASSLGTGASNYGYTF. The CDR3 coding sequence is TGTGCCAGCAGCTTAGGGACAGGGGCCTCTAACTATGGCTACACCTTC.

The rearrangement joins TRBV7-4 to TRBJ1-4; D not certain. V gave up 0 bases and J gave up 8 bases, with 22 bases separating them. Germline V gives CDR1 SGHVT, CDR2 SQSDAQ. This CDR3 region has 18 residues. The CDR3 sequence: CASSLAGQVGPRKEKLFF. CDR3 nucleotides: TGTGCCAGCAGCTTAGCTGGCCAGGTTGGGCCAAGAAAGGAAAAACTGTTTTTT.

CDR3 nucleotides: TGCGCCAGCAGTCAATGTCCGGGGGCTGGAAATGAAAAACTGTTTTTT. Translating gives CASSQCPGAGNEKLFF. V and J are TRBV23-1 and TRBJ1-4; a possible D gene is TRBD1 (6 bases). TRBV23-1 is labeled an ORF, and its function is uncertain. The CDR3 consists of 16 residues. Trimming took 1 base from V and 5 from J, leaving 14 bases between them.

The chain combines TRBV28 with TRBJ2-2; 9 bases agree with TRBD2. After removal of 0 bases from V and 1 base from J, the junction contained 0 bases not matched to a gene. This CDR3 spans 16 amino acids. Per the germline V gene, CDR1 is MDHEN and CDR2 is SYDVKM. DNA of the CDR3: TGTGCCAGCAGTTTATGGACTAGCGGGAACACCGGGGAGCTGTTTTTT. As protein: CASSLWTSGNTGELFF.

The chain couples TRBV5-5 to TRBJ2-7, with D possibly TRBD1 on 6 matching bases. The CDR3 extends over 15 amino acids. V was shortened by 4 bases and J by 0 bases, with 14 bases between the two germline ends. Germline V gene lookup returns CDR1 SGHKS and CDR2 YYEKEE (reference sequence). The DNA of the CDR3 is TGTGCCAGCAGCAGAATCCGGGACAACTCCTACGAGCAGTACTTC. Residues: CASSRIRDNSYEQYF.

The J gene is TRBJ2-3, the V gene TRBV19; TRBD2 matches at 14 bases. The CDR3 has 16 amino acids. The V segment lost 3 bases and the J segment 5 bases; nucleotides outside the gene matches: 4. The V gene's germline CDR1 is LNHDA and CDR2 SQIVND (reference sequence). The CDR3 DNA sequence: TGTGCCAGTAGTATGGGACTAGCGGGGGTCGGAGATACGCAGTATTTT. Translating it yields CASSMGLAGVGDTQYF.